This record covers a single T cell receptor beta chain. Its specific antigen is unknown. It has no much larger one-base neighbor in the sample; base qualities were not kept. V sheds 3 bases and J sheds 0 bases, leaving 17 bases between their ends. The cysteine opens and the phenylalanine closes a CDR3 of 17 amino acids. Only CDR3 DNA remains: 51 bases, in frame from the first base. The CDR1 and CDR2 encoded by the germline V gene are KGHSH and LQKENI. This specimen belongs to a study of PD-1 blockade in classical Hodgkin lymphoma (dated by TCRdb to 2020 to 2021). With respect to the entire study: Nivolumab dosing was 3 mg/kg intravenously every 2 weeks, continuing until either disease progression or unacceptable toxicity. The study used CyTOF and TCR beta sequencing to define a peripheral blood immune signature of response to PD-1 blockade in classical Hodgkin lymphoma.

Genomic DNA was isolated using the Qiagen DNeasy kit from unsorted PBMCs as well as from negatively selected CD4+ and CD8+ fractions. TCR beta CDR3 regions were amplified by immunoSEQ multiplex PCR using primers annealing to V and J segments. A synthetic immune receptor repertoire was used to minimize amplification bias, and remaining bias was computationally removed after sequencing. The paper's data handling went like this. Repertoire diversity was quantified as the Shannon entropy index using custom Python scripts. The unsorted, CD4+ and CD8+ repertoires were each analyzed separately, with the exception of combined analyses, where CD4+ and CD8+ sequences were merged in silico. Clonal expansion was defined as at least a 2-fold frequency increase after treatment relative to C1D1, with a pseudocount of 0.5 for undetected baseline clones. Singleton clones were defined as clones with 0 or 1 copy at C1D1, and non-singleton clones were defined as clones with 2 or more copies. By matching protein sequences in sorted samples from the same patient, clones expanded in unsorted samples were annotated as CD4+, CD8+ or unknown. Wilcoxon tests on paired samples were used to test changes in diversity from C1D1 to C4D1. TCRdb took over this immuneACCESS table, retaining in-frame rearrangements with V and J assigned. Such tables are incomplete; in checked studies, under half of the missing clones stem from an unresolved V gene, and the remainder is unexplained. Clone size and V and J calls were adopted from that table, with D and trimming inferred from the DNA. The sample data list some 10,000 clones, and roughly three quarters of these were observed just once. 34% of the sample comes from the top ten.

Points the paper makes about the study in general: Baseline TCR diversity was reported to be lower in newly diagnosed patients than in healthy donors, and even lower in relapsed/refractory patients. CD4+ but not CD8+ TCR diversity rose significantly by C4D1 (p=0.0027 vs p=0.16), most apparent in complete responders (p=0.02). Baseline diversity similar to that of newly diagnosed patients was observed in trial patients achieving complete response, whereas significantly lower diversity was observed in partial responders and progressors. Only a single clinical trial cohort was studied, and what caused the repertoire differences, possibly disease activity or prior therapy, remained undefined. Lower diversity was seen in patients whose nivolumab began less than 1 year after ASCT, and these patients were left out of later analyses so that immune reconstitution would not confound the results.

Sample time point, as interpreted from the label and publication: cycle 2 day 1 (C2D1) of nivolumab. Every trial patient had relapsed following autologous stem cell transplantation, and prior brentuximab vedotin exposure was what differed among cohorts A, B and C. The trial cohort was composed of some 57 patients with relapsed/refractory classical Hodgkin lymphoma, for whom complete response, partial response or progressive disease was recorded as best overall response. In the multi-cohort phase II CheckMate 205 trial, trial patients received single-agent nivolumab. Best overall response was determined by an independent review committee according to the 2007 International Working Group response criteria. PBMCs from the trial were collected at three points: immediately before nivolumab initiation (C1D1), and during therapy at cycle 2 day 1 and cycle 4 day 1. Peripheral blood was collected in 8 mL Vacutainer Cell Preparation Tubes, from which PBMCs were isolated by centrifugation and then cryopreserved.

The rearrangement joined TRBV18 to TRBJ1-2; the D gene is possibly TRBD1, with 6 bases matching. The sample consisted of peripheral blood mononuclear cells (PBMCs), taken before the second cycle of nivolumab. The sequence was collected from a human donor with classical Hodgkin lymphoma. The CDR3 region reads CASSPSAGAGTNYGYTF. The nucleotide sequence reads as follows: TGTGCCAGCTCACCGTCGGCAGGGGCTGGGACTAACTATGGCTACACCTTC.